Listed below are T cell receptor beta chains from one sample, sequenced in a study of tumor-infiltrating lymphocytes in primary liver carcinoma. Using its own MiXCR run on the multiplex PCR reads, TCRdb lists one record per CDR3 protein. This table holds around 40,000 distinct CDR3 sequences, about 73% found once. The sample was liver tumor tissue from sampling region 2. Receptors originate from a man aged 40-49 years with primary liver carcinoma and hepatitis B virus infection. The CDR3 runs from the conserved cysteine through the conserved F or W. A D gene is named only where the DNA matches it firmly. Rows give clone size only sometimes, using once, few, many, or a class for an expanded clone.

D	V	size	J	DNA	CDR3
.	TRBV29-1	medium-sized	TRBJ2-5	TGCAGCGTTGAAACTGAGGGAGGAGAGACCCAGTACTTC	CSVETEGGETQYF
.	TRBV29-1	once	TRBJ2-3	TGCGGCGTCCGGACGGAGGGCGTAGATACGCAGTATTTT	CGVRTEGVDTQYF
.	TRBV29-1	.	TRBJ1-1	TGCAGCCTGGGGGACATTGAAGCTTTCTTT	CSLGDIEAFF
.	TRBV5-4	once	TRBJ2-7	TGTGCCAGCAGCCCGTCCGGGATGGCCTCCTACGAGCAGTACTTC	CASSPSGMASYEQYF
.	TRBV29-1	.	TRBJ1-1	TGCAGCGATCGATGGGGCGCGACTGAGGCTCTCTTT	CSDRWGATEALF
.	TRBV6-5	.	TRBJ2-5	TGTGCCAACAGTTACTCGACGGGGAGTGAAGAGACCCAGTACTTC	CANSYSTGSEETQYF
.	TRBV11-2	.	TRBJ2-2	TGTGCCAGCAGCTTGGGGGCAGGGGTGACTGGGGAGCTGTTTTTT	CASSLGAGVTGELFF
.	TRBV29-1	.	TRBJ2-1	TGCAGCGGGAATTGCGGGAAGCTCTATGTGCAGTTCTTC	CSGNCGKLYVQFF
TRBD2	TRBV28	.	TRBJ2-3	TGTGCCAGCAGTTCGACTAGCCGAAACACAGATGCGCAGTATTTT	CASSSTSRNTDAQYF
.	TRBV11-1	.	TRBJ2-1	TGTGCCAGCAGCTTAGGGGTCAGCAACAATGTGCAATTCTTT	CASSLGVSNNVQFF
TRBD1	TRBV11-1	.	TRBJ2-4	TGCGCCAGTAGCTCTCAGGGACAGGGAGCATCAAAAAACATTCAGTACTTC	CASSSQGQGASKNIQYF
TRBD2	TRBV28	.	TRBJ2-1	TGTGCCAGCTGGACACGGGGGGGTAATGAGCAGTTCTTC	CASWTRGGNEQFF
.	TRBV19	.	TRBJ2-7	TGTGCCAGTAGTCCGCGACACCTCACCTACGAGCACTACTTC	CASSPRHLTYEHYF
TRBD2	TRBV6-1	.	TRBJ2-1	TGTGTCAGCAGTAAAGCGGGAGATGAGCAGTTCTTC	CVSSKAGDEQFF
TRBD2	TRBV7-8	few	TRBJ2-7	TGTGCCAGCAGTCCTCGGACTAGCGGGGGTATGAGCTCCTACGAGCAGTACTTC	CASSPRTSGGMSSYEQYF
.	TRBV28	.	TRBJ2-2	TGTGCCAGCAGTTTACCGGTCCTCAACACCGGGGAGCAGTTTTTT	CASSLPVLNTGEQFF
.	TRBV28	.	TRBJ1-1	TGTGCCAGCATCATTGGGCGGCTTCGGAACAATGAAGCTTTCTTT	CASIIGRLRNNEAFF
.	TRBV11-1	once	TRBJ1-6	TGTGCCAGCAAGCGGACACTGGTTCCACCCCTCCACTTT	CASKRTLVPPLHF
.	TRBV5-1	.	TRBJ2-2	TGCGCCAGCAGTGCCAGGGTTGGCGGGGAGCTGTTTTTT	CASSARVGGELFF
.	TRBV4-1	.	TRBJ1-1	TGCGCCAGCAGCCATGATTGCACAGGGACGAACACTGAAGCTTTCTTT	CASSHDCTGTNTEAFF
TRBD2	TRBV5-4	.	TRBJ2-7	TGTGCCAGCAGCTCGGGACTAGCGGGAGACGAGCCGTGCTTC	CASSSGLAGDEPCF
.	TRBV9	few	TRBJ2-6	TGTGCCAACACCGGTGGGACACTTGGGGCCAACGTCCTGACTTTC	CANTGGTLGANVLTF
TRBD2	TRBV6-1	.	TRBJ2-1	TGTGCCAGCAGAGGGTGGCTAGCGGGGCTTTATGAGCAGTTCTTC	CASRGWLAGLYEQFF
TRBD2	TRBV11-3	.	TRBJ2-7	TGTGCCAGCAGGCCTGAAGAAGGGGACTACGAGCAGCACTTC	CASRPEEGDYEQHF
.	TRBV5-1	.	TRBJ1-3	TGCACCAGCAGCTTGGGGGACGGCTCTGGAAACACCATATATTTT	CTSSLGDGSGNTIYF
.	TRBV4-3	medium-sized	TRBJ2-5	TGCGCCAGCAGCCAAGCAGTCCGTTTGACTGAGACCCAGTACTTC	CASSQAVRLTETQYF
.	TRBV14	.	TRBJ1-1	TGTACCAACAGCCAAGTTCGGGGGCTGATGAACACTGAAGCTTTCTTT	CTNSQVRGLMNTEAFF
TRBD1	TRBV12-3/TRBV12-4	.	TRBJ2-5	TGTGCCAGCAGTTCATGGGGACAGGGAAGAAAAGAGACCCATTACTTC	CASSSWGQGRKETHYF
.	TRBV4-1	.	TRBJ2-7	TGTGCCAGCAGCCAGGTGGAGGGGGGGATTGGCTGCGAGCAGTACTTC	CASSQVEGGIGCEQYF
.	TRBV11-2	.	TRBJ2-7	TGTGCCTGCAGCTTAGGGGACGGGAACCCATACGAGCAGTACTTC	CACSLGDGNPYEQYF
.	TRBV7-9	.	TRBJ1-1	TGTGTCAGCAGCTTGGGAGTTGAAACTGAAGCTTTCTTT	CVSSLGVETEAFF
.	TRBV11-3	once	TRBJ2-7	TGTGCCAACAGCCCTGGAGAAAGGGACCACGAGCAGTACTTC	CANSPGERDHEQYF